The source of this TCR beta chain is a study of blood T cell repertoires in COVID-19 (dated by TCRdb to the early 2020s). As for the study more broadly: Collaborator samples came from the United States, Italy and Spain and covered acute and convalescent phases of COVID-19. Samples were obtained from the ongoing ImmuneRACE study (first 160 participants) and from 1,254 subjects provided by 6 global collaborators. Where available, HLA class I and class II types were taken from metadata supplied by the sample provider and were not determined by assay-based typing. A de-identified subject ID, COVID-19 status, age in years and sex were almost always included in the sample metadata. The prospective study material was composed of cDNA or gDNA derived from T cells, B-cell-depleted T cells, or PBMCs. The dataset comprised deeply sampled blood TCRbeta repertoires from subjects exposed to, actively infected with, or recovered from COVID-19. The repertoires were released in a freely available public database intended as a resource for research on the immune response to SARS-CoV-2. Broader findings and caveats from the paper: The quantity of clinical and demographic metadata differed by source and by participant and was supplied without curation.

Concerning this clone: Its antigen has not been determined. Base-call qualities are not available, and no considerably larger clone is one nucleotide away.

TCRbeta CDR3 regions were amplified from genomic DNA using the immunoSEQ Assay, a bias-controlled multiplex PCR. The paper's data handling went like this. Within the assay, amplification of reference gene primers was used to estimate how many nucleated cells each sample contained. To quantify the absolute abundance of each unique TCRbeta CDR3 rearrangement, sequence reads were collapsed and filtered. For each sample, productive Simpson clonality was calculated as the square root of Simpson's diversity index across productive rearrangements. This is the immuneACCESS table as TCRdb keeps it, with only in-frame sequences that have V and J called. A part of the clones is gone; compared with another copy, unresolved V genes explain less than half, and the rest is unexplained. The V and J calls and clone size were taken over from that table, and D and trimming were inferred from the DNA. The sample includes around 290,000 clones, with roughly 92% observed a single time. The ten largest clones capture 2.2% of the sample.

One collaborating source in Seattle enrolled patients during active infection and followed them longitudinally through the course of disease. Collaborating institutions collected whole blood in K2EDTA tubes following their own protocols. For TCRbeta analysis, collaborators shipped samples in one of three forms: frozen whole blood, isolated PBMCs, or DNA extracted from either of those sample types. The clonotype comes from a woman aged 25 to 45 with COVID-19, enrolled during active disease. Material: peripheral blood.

Read as DNA, the sequence is TGTGCCATCCAAGGACAGCCGAACACCGGGGAGCTGTTTTTT. Its translation reads: CAIQGQPNTGELFF. The sequence links TRBV28 to TRBJ2-2; tentative D gene TRBD1, with 6 bases matching. The germline V gene yields MDHEN for CDR1 and SYDVKM for CDR2. The CDR3 runs 14 amino acids, cysteine and phenylalanine included. Only the CDR3 DNA is retained, 42 bases long and in frame from the first base. The junction carries 12 bases between V and J, which are trimmed by 10 bases and 0 bases respectively.